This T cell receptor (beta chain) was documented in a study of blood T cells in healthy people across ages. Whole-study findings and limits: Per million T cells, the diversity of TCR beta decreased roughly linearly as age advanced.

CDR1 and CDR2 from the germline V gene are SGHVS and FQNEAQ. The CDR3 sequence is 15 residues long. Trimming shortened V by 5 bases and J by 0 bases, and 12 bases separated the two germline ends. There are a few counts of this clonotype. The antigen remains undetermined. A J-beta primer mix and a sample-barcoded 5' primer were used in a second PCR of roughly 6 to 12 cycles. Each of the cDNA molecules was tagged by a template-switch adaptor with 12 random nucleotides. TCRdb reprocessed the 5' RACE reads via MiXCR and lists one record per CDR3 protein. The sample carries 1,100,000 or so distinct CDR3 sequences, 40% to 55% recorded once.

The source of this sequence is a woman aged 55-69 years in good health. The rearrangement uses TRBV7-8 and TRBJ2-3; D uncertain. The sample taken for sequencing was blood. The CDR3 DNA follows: TGTGCCAGCAGCCGGATTGCAGGAAGCACAGATACGCAGTATTTT. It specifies CASSRIAGSTDTQYF.